This is a list of T cell receptor beta chains from one sample in a study of blood T cells in healthy people across ages. TCRdb processed the 5' RACE reads anew with MiXCR; each CDR3 protein has one entry. The sample carries about 760,000 distinct CDR3 sequences, roughly 50% recorded once. The material sequenced was blood. Receptors were obtained from a man in his forties or fifties in good health. The conserved cysteine and the conserved F or W are not part of the CDR3 here. Fields, in order: J gene, V gene, clone size, CDR3 protein. The size field is filled for only some rows; it gives once, few, many or a size class.

>TRBJ1-2|TRBV2|few
ASSEGRSYGYT
>TRBJ2-1|TRBV20-1|NA
SASTSGANEQF
>TRBJ2-3|TRBV7-2|NA
ASSLLGTSPSPTQY
>TRBJ2-3|TRBV12-3/TRBV12-4|NA
ASSFPGLSTDTQY
>TRBJ2-6|TRBV7-6|NA
ASSSTGFGANVLT
>TRBJ2-1|TRBV20-1|NA
SARPPGGGYNEQF
>TRBJ2-2|TRBV7-9|NA
ASSFWLAGSTGELF
>TRBJ1-6|TRBV3-1|NA
ASSQLEGVSPLH
>TRBJ1-2|TRBV4-2|NA
ASSQDYPGEGYT
>TRBJ2-3|TRBV12-3/TRBV12-4|NA
ASSGAGTDTQY
>TRBJ2-7|TRBV28|few
ASSTGTSHSRAGYEQY
>TRBJ2-2|TRBV3-1|NA
ASSSRVPGELF
>TRBJ2-1|TRBV9|NA
ASEGGPGEQF
>TRBJ2-4|TRBV28|NA
ASLESGTGKNIQY
>TRBJ2-1|TRBV5-1|NA
ASSLDGGNEQF